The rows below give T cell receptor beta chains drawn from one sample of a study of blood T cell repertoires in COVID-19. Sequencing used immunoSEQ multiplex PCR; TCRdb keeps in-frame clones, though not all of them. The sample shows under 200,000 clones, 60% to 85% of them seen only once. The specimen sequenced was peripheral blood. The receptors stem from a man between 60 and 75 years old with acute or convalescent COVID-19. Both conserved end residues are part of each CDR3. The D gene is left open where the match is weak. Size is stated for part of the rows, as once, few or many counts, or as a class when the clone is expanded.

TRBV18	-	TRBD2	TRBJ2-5	CASSPPGLAQTQYF	TGTGCCAGCTCACCACCGGGACTAGCCCAGACCCAGTACTTC
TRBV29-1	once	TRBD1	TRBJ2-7	CSVYRDRASYEQYF	TGCAGCGTGTACCGGGACAGGGCCTCCTACGAGCAGTACTTC
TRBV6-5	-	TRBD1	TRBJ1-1	CASNPGTGSTEAFF	TGTGCCAGCAACCCGGGGACAGGGAGCACTGAAGCTTTCTTT
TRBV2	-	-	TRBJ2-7	CASSPTFESGHPYEQYF	TGTGCCAGCAGTCCGACTTTCGAAAGTGGACACCCCTACGAGCAGTACTTC
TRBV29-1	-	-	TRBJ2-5	CSVATGRTQETQYF	TGCAGCGTTGCGACAGGGAGGACCCAAGAGACCCAGTACTTC
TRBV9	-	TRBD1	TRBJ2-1	CASSVLSAGGKGEQFF	TGTGCCAGCAGCGTCTTATCGGCAGGGGGTAAGGGTGAGCAGTTCTTC
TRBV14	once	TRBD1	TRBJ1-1	CASSLYRGISTEAFF	TGTGCCAGCAGCCTGTACAGGGGTATTAGCACTGAAGCTTTCTTT
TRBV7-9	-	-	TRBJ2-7	CASSLNVGAYEQYF	TGTGCCAGCAGCTTAAATGTCGGGGCCTACGAGCAGTACTTC
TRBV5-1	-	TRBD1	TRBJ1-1	CASSTQGSSTEAFF	TGCGCCAGCAGCACACAGGGGTCTAGCACTGAAGCTTTCTTT
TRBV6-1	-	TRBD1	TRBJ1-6	CASREQGAAYNSPLHF	TGTGCCAGCAGAGAACAGGGGGCCGCCTATAATTCACCCCTCCACTTT
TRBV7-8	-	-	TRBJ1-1	CASSFSGTPNTEAFF	TGTGCCAGCAGCTTCTCCGGGACACCGAACACTGAAGCTTTCTTT
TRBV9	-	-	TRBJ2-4	CASSARLTGGPHIQYF	TGTGCCAGCAGCGCCCGACTGACGGGGGGCCCCCACATTCAGTACTTC
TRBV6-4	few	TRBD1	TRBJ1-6	CASSREGQSNSPLHF	TGTGCCAGCAGTCGAGAGGGACAGAGTAATTCACCCCTCCACTTT
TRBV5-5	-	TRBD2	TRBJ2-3	CASITGLAKDTQYF	TGTGCCAGCATCACTGGACTAGCGAAAGATACGCAGTATTTT
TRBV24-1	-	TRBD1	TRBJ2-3	CATSARDRGAADTQYF	TGTGCCACCAGTGCCCGGGACAGGGGCGCCGCAGATACGCAGTATTTT
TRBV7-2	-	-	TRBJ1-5	CASSLAEGYSNQPQHF	TGTGCCAGCAGCTTAGCCGAGGGTTATAGCAATCAGCCCCAGCATTTT
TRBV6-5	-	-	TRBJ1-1	CASSYSLAPNTEAFF	TGTGCCAGCAGTTACTCTTTAGCCCCGAACACTGAAGCTTTCTTT
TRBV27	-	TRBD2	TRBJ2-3	CASRPGLVGTDTQYF	TGTGCCAGCAGGCCGGGACTAGTGGGCACAGATACGCAGTATTTT
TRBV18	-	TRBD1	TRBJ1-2	CASSPSTGEDYGYTF	TGTGCCAGCTCACCGTCGACAGGGGAGGACTATGGCTACACCTTC
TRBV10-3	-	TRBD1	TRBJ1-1	CAISAPGQGVAEAFF	TGTGCCATCAGCGCCCCGGGACAGGGGGTGGCTGAAGCTTTCTTT
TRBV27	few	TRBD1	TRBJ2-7	CASSPGQGAYEQYF	TGTGCCAGCAGTCCCGGACAGGGTGCCTACGAGCAGTACTTC
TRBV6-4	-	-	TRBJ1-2	CASSEQGQGYTF	TGTGCCAGCAGTGAACAGGGCCAGGGCTACACCTTC
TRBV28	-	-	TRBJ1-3	CASSPLDRGREDSGNTIYF	TGTGCCAGCAGTCCCCTCGATCGGGGCAGGGAGGATTCTGGAAACACCATATATTTT
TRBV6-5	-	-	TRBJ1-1	CASTFATGNTEAFF	TGTGCCAGCACATTCGCGACAGGGAACACTGAAGCTTTCTTT
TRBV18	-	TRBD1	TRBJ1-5	CASSPTGMNQPQHF	TGTGCCAGCTCACCGACAGGGATGAATCAGCCCCAGCATTTT
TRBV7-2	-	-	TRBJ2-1	CASSPRSGGYNEQFF	TGTGCCAGCAGCCCGCGGTCCGGGGGCTACAATGAGCAGTTCTTC
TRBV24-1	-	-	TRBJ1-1	CATSDYGNTEAFF	TGTGCCACCAGTGATTACGGGAACACTGAAGCTTTCTTT
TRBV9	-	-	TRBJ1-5	CASSVGRVNQPQHF	TGTGCCAGCAGCGTAGGCAGGGTCAATCAGCCCCAGCATTTT
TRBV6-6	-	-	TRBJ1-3	CASSFEGWSGNTIYF	TGTGCCAGCAGTTTCGAGGGCTGGTCTGGAAACACCATATATTTT
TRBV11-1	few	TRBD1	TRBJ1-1	CASSERTGSNTEAFF	TGTGCCAGCAGCGAACGGACAGGATCGAACACTGAAGCTTTCTTT
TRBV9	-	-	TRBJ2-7	CASSPRGGASHEQYF	TGTGCCAGCAGCCCTCGAGGGGGGGCGAGCCACGAGCAGTACTTC
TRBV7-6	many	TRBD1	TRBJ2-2	CASSLGLGQGANTGELFF	TGTGCCAGCAGTTTAGGCCTGGGACAGGGGGCGAACACCGGGGAGCTGTTTTTT
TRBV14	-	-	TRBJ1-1	CASSQMPRGSAEAFF	TGTGCCAGCAGCCAAATGCCTAGGGGCTCAGCTGAAGCTTTCTTT
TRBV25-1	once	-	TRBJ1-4	CASSEARLDEKLFF	TGTGCCAGCAGTGAAGCCAGGTTAGACGAAAAACTGTTTTTT
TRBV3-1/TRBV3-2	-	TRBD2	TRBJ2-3	CASSPIAGAPTDTQYF	TGTGCCAGCAGCCCTATAGCGGGGGCCCCCACAGATACGCAGTATTTT
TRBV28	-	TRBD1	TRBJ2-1	CASQGDRVIGEQFF	TGTGCCAGCCAGGGGGACAGGGTGATCGGTGAGCAGTTCTTC